These 14 T cell receptor beta chains originate from one sample sequenced in a study of CD8 T cells in Susac syndrome. Reverse transcription of roughly 0.45 to 1 ug RNA used random hexamers. TCRdb used MiXCR to reprocess the immunoSEQ multiplex PCR reads, holding one entry per CDR3 protein. The sample holds a few hundred thousand distinct CDR3 sequences, around 95% seen once. The sequenced sample consisted of CD4+ T cells from PBMCs. All receptors derive from a human donor with multiple sclerosis.

This chain joins TRBV6-5 and TRBJ1-5, with a weak D call TRBD1 (6 bases). Trimming removed 6 bases at V and 4 bases at J, with 16 bases between. The CDR3 spans 15 residues. From germline, CDR1 is MNHEY and CDR2 SVGAGI. CDR3 loop: CASSPGQWGNQPQHF. The CDR3 DNA reads as TGTGCCAGCAGCCCCGGACAGTGGGGGAATCAGCCCCAGCATTTT.

V gene TRBV6-6 combines with J gene TRBJ2-1; a possible D gene is TRBD2 (5 bases). This CDR3 is 15 amino acids long. V was pared by 6 bases and J by 3 bases, with 15 bases between. Germline lookup yields CDR1 MNHNY and CDR2 SVGAGI (reference sequence). The CDR3 DNA reads as TGTGCCAGCAGCCCACAACCCGCGGGCTACAATGAGCAGTTCTTC. Residues: CASSPQPAGYNEQFF.

V and J are TRBV6-1 and TRBJ1-2; 7 nucleotides match TRBD1. Germline V gives CDR1 MNHNS, CDR2 SASEGT. Unmatched junction bases numbered 0, after V lost 6 bases and J lost 2 bases. The CDR3 is made up of 12 amino acids. CDR3 nucleotide sequence: TGTGCCAGCAGGGACAGGAACTATGGCTACACCTTC. This gives the protein CASRDRNYGYTF.

The genes are TRBV30 and TRBJ2-2; D is ambiguous. The CDR3 has 13 residues. Between the trimmed V and J ends, which lost 0 bases and 8 bases, there was a span of 10 bases. The V gene's germline CDR1 is GTSNPN and CDR2 SVGIG (reference sequence). In DNA, the CDR3 is TGTGCCTGGAGTGTACCGTGGGCGGGGGAGCTGTTTTTT. Translated, it gives CAWSVPWAGELFF.

The J gene is TRBJ1-2, the V gene TRBV9, with no clear D. This CDR3 contains 13 residues. Trimming removed 5 bases from V and 2 bases from J, with 10 bases in between. Germline V gives CDR1 SGDLS, CDR2 YYNGEE. For the CDR3, the DNA is TGTGCCAGCAGAGGGATCGGCAACTATGGCTACACCTTC. It is translated as CASRGIGNYGYTF.

The V and J genes are TRBV3-1 and TRBJ1-6; D unclear. The germline V and J ends were trimmed by 0 bases and 10 bases, with 13 bases remaining between them. The CDR3 runs 15 residues. Looked up from germline, CDR1 is LGHDT and CDR2 is YNNKEL (reference sequence). The CDR3: CASSQDRPGVSPLHF. The CDR3 DNA reads as TGTGCCAGCAGCCAAGATCGTCCGGGTGTATCACCCCTCCACTTT.

The chain links TRBV3-1 to TRBJ2-5; D remains ambiguous. Trimming removed 0 bases from V and 2 bases from J, with 7 bases in between. CDR3 size: 14 residues. The germline CDR1 and CDR2 sequences are LGHDT and YNNKEL (reference sequence). This CDR3 is CASSQDPAQETQYF. CDR3 DNA: TGTGCCAGCAGCCAAGACCCAGCACAAGAGACCCAGTACTTC.

The rearrangement links TRBV28 to TRBJ2-1; TRBD1 matches at 8 bases. The CDR3 loop spans 14 amino acids. Germline lookup yields CDR1 MDHEN and CDR2 SYDVKM. The trim removed 5 bases at V and 7 bases at J, leaving 7 bases unmatched. CDR3 in amino acids: CASSPGQGWNEQFF. In DNA, the CDR3 is TGTGCCAGCAGTCCCGGACAGGGATGGAATGAGCAGTTCTTC.

The gene calls are TRBV6-5 and TRBJ1-2; possible D gene TRBD1, 6 bases. This CDR3 is 13 amino acids long. V shed 6 bases and J shed 6 bases, with 14 bases lying between them. CDR1 and CDR2 from the germline V gene are MNHEY and SVGAGI. This chain's CDR3 is CASSAPAGDGYTF. The CDR3 nucleotides read TGTGCCAGCAGCGCGCCCGCAGGGGATGGCTACACCTTC.

This clonotype has just one count. This chain links TRBV28 with TRBJ2-7; TRBD1 might be the D (6 bases). CDR3 size: 15 residues. With 2 bases removed from V and 3 bases from J, the gap between germline ends came to 14 bases. Per germline, CDR1 MDHEN and CDR2 SYDVKM. The CDR3 sequence is CASSLGTLGNYEQYF. CDR3 in DNA: TGTGCCAGCAGTTTAGGGACATTGGGAAACTACGAGCAGTACTTC.

The table lists this clonotype with a count of one. The CDR3 sequence: CASISDAGTQYF. The CDR3 DNA is TGTGCCAGCATCTCCGATGCAGGTACGCAGTATTTT. The rearrangement joins TRBV2 to TRBJ2-3; D remains ambiguous. Trimming removed 7 bases at V and 8 bases at J, with 13 bases between. This CDR3 spans 12 amino acids. Germline CDR1 is SNHLY and CDR2 is FYNNEI.

The V call is TRBV29-1, the J call TRBJ2-1, with D possibly called TRBD1 or TRBD2 (5 bases each). From germline, CDR1 is SQVTM and CDR2 ANQGSEA. V gave up 8 bases and J gave up 6 bases, with 20 bases separating them. CDR3 size: 14 residues. In DNA, the CDR3 is TGCAGCCTCAGGACCGGGACCTCTCTCAATGAGCAGTTCTTC. It yields the protein CSLRTGTSLNEQFF.

About this clonotype itself: Since the CDR3 does not end with the conserved phenylalanine or tryptophan, this likely comes from a read error. The chain links TRBV7-3 to TRBJ2-1, with TRBD2 identical over 10 bases. Germline lookup yields CDR1 SGHTA and CDR2 FQGTGA. The CDR3 contains 17 residues. V was clipped by 2 bases and J by 8 bases; unmatched bases: 12. CDR3 in DNA: TGTGCCAGCAGCTTATTCTCCCGGGGACTAGCGTCCGATGAGCAGTTCCTC. This codes for CASSLFSRGLASDEQFL.

This clonotype appeared a single time. The J gene is TRBJ1-2, the V gene TRBV10-3, with 7 bases aligning to TRBD1. CDR1 and CDR2 (germline): ENHRY, SYGVKD. The CDR3 contains 14 residues. J lost 3 bases, V lost 6 bases, and 7 bases had no gene match. This CDR3 reads CAISQGGLDYGYTF. CDR3 bases: TGTGCCATCAGCCAGGGGGGTTTAGACTATGGCTACACCTTC.